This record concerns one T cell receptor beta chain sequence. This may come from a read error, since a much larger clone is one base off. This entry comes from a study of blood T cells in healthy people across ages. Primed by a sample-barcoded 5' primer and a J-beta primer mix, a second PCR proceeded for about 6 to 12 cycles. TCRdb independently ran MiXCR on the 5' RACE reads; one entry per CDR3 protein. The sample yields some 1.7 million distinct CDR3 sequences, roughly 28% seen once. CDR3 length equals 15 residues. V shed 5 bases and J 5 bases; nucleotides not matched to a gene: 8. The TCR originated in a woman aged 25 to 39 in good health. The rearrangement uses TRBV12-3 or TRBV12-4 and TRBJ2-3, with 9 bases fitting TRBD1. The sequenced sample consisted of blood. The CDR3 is CASSPTGGGIDTQYF. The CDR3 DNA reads TGTGCCAGCAGTCCGACAGGGGGAGGCATAGATACGCAGTATTTT.